This TCR beta chain derives from a study of blood T cells in healthy people across ages. The germline gives CDR1 DFQATT, CDR2 SNEGSKA (reference sequence). The CDR3 sequence is 16 residues long. Findings and caveats of the study: Fewer expanded clones and more diversity marked long-lived versus aged donors.

Details on this clonotype: What it binds is unknown. The junction departs from the called germline gene at one end, perhaps through a read error.

Sample-barcoded 5' priming and a J-beta primer mix drove a second PCR of roughly 7 to 11 cycles. Each CDR3 protein is one row after TCRdb ran MiXCR on the 5' RACE reads. Here the sample spans 890,000 or so distinct CDR3 sequences, about 62% being singletons. The amount of total RNA extracted per sample was at least 5.5 micrograms. This sequence joins TRBV20-1 and TRBJ2-3; D is perhaps TRBD1 (6 bases). The material sequenced was blood. The sequence was collected from a man between 25 and 39 years old in good health. The CDR3 here is CSARDYRAPSTDTQYF. The CDR3 nucleotides are TGCAGTGCTAGAGATTACAGGGCACCTAGCACGGATACGCAGTATTTT.